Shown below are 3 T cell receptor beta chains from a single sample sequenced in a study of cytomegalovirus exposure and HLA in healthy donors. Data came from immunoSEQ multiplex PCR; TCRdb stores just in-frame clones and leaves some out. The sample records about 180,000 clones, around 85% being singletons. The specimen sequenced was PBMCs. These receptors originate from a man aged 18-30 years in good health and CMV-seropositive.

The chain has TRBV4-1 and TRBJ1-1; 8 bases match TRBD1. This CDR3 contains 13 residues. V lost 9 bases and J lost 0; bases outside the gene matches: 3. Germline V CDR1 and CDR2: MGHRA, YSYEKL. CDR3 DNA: TGCGCCAGTTCGACAGGGGTGAACACTGAAGCTTTCTTT. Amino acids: CASSTGVNTEAFF.

CDR3 in DNA: TGTGCCACCAGCAGAGCTCCCGGGATGCTTGGCTACACCTTC. It yields the protein CATSRAPGMLGYTF. The chain employs TRBV15 and TRBJ1-2; no firm D call. Per the germline V gene, CDR1 is LNHNV and CDR2 is YYDKDF (reference sequence). CDR3 size: 14 residues. V lost 1 base and J lost 7, with 13 bases in between.

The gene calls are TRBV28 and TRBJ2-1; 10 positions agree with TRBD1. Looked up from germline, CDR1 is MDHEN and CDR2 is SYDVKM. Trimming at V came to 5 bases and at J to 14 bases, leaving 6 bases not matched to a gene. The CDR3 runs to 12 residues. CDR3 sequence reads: CASSPDRGREFF. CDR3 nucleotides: TGTGCCAGCAGTCCTGACAGGGGGCGGGAGTTCTTC.